This TCR beta chain was sequenced for a study of blood T cell repertoires in COVID-19. Profiled with immunoSEQ multiplex PCR; TCRdb holds only in-frame clones, not every one. This sample yields about 200,000 clones, of which around 80% are seen a single time; roughly a tenth belongs to the top ten. Germline V lookup: CDR1 LNHDA, CDR2 SQIVND (reference sequence). This CDR3 contains 14 residues. The trim removed 9 bases at V and 3 bases at J, leaving 8 bases unmatched. The TCR was taken from a woman aged 80 or over with acute or convalescent COVID-19. What was sequenced was peripheral blood. V is TRBV19 and J is TRBJ2-1, with 7 positions matching TRBD2. The CDR3 DNA reads as TGTGCCAGCCGGGAGGCCTTCCGCTACAATGAGCAGTTCTTC. Residues: CASREAFRYNEQFF.